The following is a T cell receptor (beta chain) sequence with its context. These data originate in a study of blood T cell repertoires in COVID-19. Methods used by the authors: Reference gene primer amplification yielded estimated nucleated cell counts. Sequenced by immunoSEQ multiplex PCR; TCRdb stores in-frame clones only, minus some. The V and J calls and clone size are taken from that table; D and trimming were inferred from the DNA. The table shows about 440,000 clones, with 80% to 90% occurring only once. This CDR3 has 16 residues. Germline V gene lookup returns CDR1 MNHEY and CDR2 SVGAGI. Between the trimmed V and J ends, which lost 4 bases and 8 bases, there was a span of 21 bases.

The specimen sequenced was peripheral blood. The V and J genes are TRBV6-5 and TRBJ2-1, with a weak D call TRBD1 (6 bases). The source is a woman aged 25 to 45 with acute or convalescent COVID-19. The CDR3 sequence is CASSLRDRRVGDEQFF. CDR3 coding DNA: TGTGCCAGCAGTTTAAGAGACAGGCGGGTCGGGGATGAGCAGTTCTTC.